The next 2 T cell receptor beta chains were all read from a single sample in a study of shared clonotypes between healthy human individuals. Sequencing was performed with immunoSEQ multiplex PCR; in TCRdb, only in-frame clones are kept and a portion is missing. The sample has about 1.4 million clones, roughly 95% seen once. What was sequenced was naive CD4+ T cells sorted from blood. As to subset: CD45RA+ positively selected. These receptors originate from a man in his thirties or forties in good health.

This clone appeared a single time. The chain links TRBV27 to TRBJ2-5, with D possibly being TRBD1 or TRBD2 (5 bases each). The CDR3 consists of 16 residues. CDR1 and CDR2 (germline): MNHEY, SMNVEV (reference sequence). V was clipped by 3 bases and J by 1 base, with 15 bases between them. CDR3 in amino acids: CASSLFGALSQETQYF. In nucleotides, the CDR3 is TGTGCCAGCAGTTTGTTCGGGGCACTATCCCAAGAGACCCAGTACTTC.

This chain connects TRBV7-8 to TRBJ2-3, with 8 nucleotides matching TRBD2. V trimming: 11 bases; J trimming: 4 bases; junction bases outside the gene matches: 11. Per germline, CDR1 SGHVS and CDR2 FQNEAQ. This CDR3 is built from 14 residues. The CDR3 DNA reads as TGTGCCTGTCGGGAGGGCCGCATTGCAGATACGCAGTATTTT. This codes for CACREGRIADTQYF.